A selection of T cell receptor beta chains follows, all from one sample in a study of cytomegalovirus exposure and HLA in healthy donors. Libraries were prepared by immunoSEQ multiplex PCR; TCRdb keeps only in-frame clonotypes and omits some of them. The table records about 140,000 clones, about 9.2% of them present only once. Sequencing was carried out using PBMCs. These receptors came from a woman aged 40 to 55 in good health and CMV-seropositive. Each CDR3 is given with its conserved first and last residue. A D gene is named only where the DNA matches it firmly. Clone size is not always given. Where it is, it says once, few, many or a class for expanded clones.

>NA|few|TRBV14|12|TRBJ2-7
CASSQGGGLLIF
TGTGCCAGCAGCCAGGGCGGAGGGTTATTAATCTTC
>NA|NA|TRBV2|13|TRBJ1-2
CASLQGTNYGYTF
TGTGCCAGCTTACAGGGTACTAACTATGGCTACACCTTC
>TRBD1|few|TRBV6-1|15|TRBJ2-1
CASCEQGADYNEQFF
TGTGCCAGCTGTGAGCAGGGGGCGGATTACAATGAGCAGTTCTTC
>TRBD2|few|TRBV5-1|15|TRBJ2-3
CASSLGSGSGDTQYF
TGCGCCAGCAGCTTGGGTAGCGGGTCAGGAGATACGCAGTATTTT
>TRBD1|NA|TRBV10-3|15|TRBJ1-6
CAISESGQRNSPLHF
TGTGCCATCAGTGAGTCGGGACAGAGAAATTCACCCCTCCACTTT
>NA|NA|TRBV5-4|14|TRBJ2-2
CASTLGGGTGELFF
TGTGCCAGCACCCTGGGGGGAGGCACCGGGGAGCTGTTTTTT
>NA|NA|TRBV5-8|16|TRBJ1-1
CASSSRVRTGADEAFF
TGTGCCAGCAGCTCCCGAGTGCGGACTGGCGCAGATGAAGCTTTCTTT
>TRBD1|few|TRBV11-3|15|TRBJ2-3
CASSLGTGGTDTQYF
TGTGCCAGCAGCTTGGGGACAGGGGGCACAGATACGCAGTATTTT
>NA|few|TRBV5-4|16|TRBJ1-6
CASSLGGQWDNSPLHF
TGTGCCAGCAGCTTGGGGGGACAATGGGATAATTCACCCCTCCACTTT
>NA|NA|TRBV5-1|13|TRBJ2-3
CASSPEGIDTQYF
TGCGCCAGCAGCCCGGAGGGGATAGATACGCAGTATTTT
>TRBD1|NA|TRBV4-1|17|TRBJ1-2
CASSQDWGQNTNYGYTF
TGCGCCAGCAGCCAAGATTGGGGACAGAATACTAACTATGGCTACACCTTC
>NA|few|TRBV5-1|14|TRBJ1-1
CASSLEAVNTEAFF
TGCGCCAGCAGCTTGGAAGCGGTGAACACTGAAGCTTTCTTT
>NA|few|TRBV5-4|18|TRBJ1-6
CASSLDGTRGGYNSPLHF
TGTGCCAGCAGCTTGGATGGGACAAGAGGGGGCTATAATTCACCCCTCCACTTT
>TRBD2|NA|TRBV4-1|15|TRBJ2-3
CASSQTSGGADTQYF
TGCGCCAGCAGCCAAACTAGCGGGGGGGCGGATACGCAGTATTTT
>NA|few|TRBV5-6|14|TRBJ2-3
CASSLNSYTDTQYF
TGTGCCAGCAGCTTGAACTCCTACACAGATACGCAGTATTTT
>TRBD1|NA|TRBV9|15|TRBJ2-2
CASSVIGTGAEELFF
TGTGCCAGCAGCGTAATTGGGACAGGGGCCGAGGAGCTGTTTTTT
>TRBD1|NA|TRBV6-1|15|TRBJ2-3
CASSWDRTGSDTQYF
TGTGCCAGCAGTTGGGACAGGACGGGGTCAGATACGCAGTATTTT
>TRBD2|NA|TRBV7-6|19|TRBJ2-2
CASSLETAGGWRDTGELFF
TGTGCCAGCAGCTTAGAAACAGCGGGAGGCTGGCGTGACACCGGGGAGCTGTTTTTT
>TRBD1|few|TRBV5-4|15|TRBJ2-2
CASSSATGYTGELFF
TGTGCCAGCAGCTCAGCGACAGGGTACACCGGGGAGCTGTTTTTT
>TRBD1|NA|TRBV12-5|15|TRBJ1-5
CASGLGTGTNQPQHF
TGTGCTAGTGGTTTGGGGACAGGAACCAATCAGCCCCAGCATTTT
>NA|NA|TRBV29-1|15|TRBJ1-4
CSVGGQGITNEKLFF
TGCAGCGTTGGAGGTCAGGGGATCACTAATGAAAAACTGTTTTTT
>NA|NA|TRBV15|17|TRBJ1-1
CATSRDLRSWRHPEAFF
TGTGCCACCAGCAGAGATCTGAGGTCTTGGCGCCACCCTGAAGCTTTCTTT
>NA|NA|TRBV25-1|15|TRBJ1-3
CASSEWGATGNTIYF
TGTGCCAGCAGTGAATGGGGCGCAACTGGAAACACCATATATTTT
>NA|few|TRBV15|13|TRBJ2-4
CATSFFREGIQYF
TGTGCCACCAGCTTTTTCCGCGAGGGCATTCAGTACTTC
>NA|few|TRBV5-1|16|TRBJ1-4
CASSFNVQGSGEKLFF
TGCGCCAGCAGCTTTAATGTTCAGGGGTCAGGTGAAAAACTGTTTTTT
>TRBD1|few|TRBV29-1|12|TRBJ2-5
CSVEAGGATQYF
TGCAGCGTTGAAGCAGGGGGAGCGACCCAGTACTTC
>NA|few|TRBV5-4|15|TRBJ1-6
CASSLTGNYNSPLHF
TGTGCCAGCAGCTTGACAGGCAACTATAATTCACCCCTCCACTTT
>NA|NA|TRBV4-1|13|TRBJ2-2
CASKGGGTGELFF
TGCGCCAGCAAGGGAGGAGGGACCGGGGAGCTGTTTTTT
>TRBD1|few|TRBV2|16|TRBJ2-5
CASSEALRTGDGTQYF
TGTGCCAGCAGTGAAGCGCTTCGGACAGGGGATGGGACCCAGTACTTC
>TRBD1|NA|TRBV6-5|14|TRBJ1-1
CASRFTGGYTEAFF
TGTGCCAGCAGATTTACAGGGGGCTACACTGAAGCTTTCTTT
>TRBD1|NA|TRBV7-9|15|TRBJ2-7
CASSLYWDRDEGQYF
TGTGCCAGCAGCTTATATTGGGACAGGGACGAGGGGCAGTACTTC
>NA|NA|TRBV19|16|TRBJ1-1
CASSIDQGFMNTEAFF
TGTGCCAGTAGTATAGATCAGGGTTTCATGAACACTGAAGCTTTCTTT
>NA|NA|TRBV10-3|14|TRBJ1-1
CAILKSEGTGEAFF
TGTGCCATCTTAAAATCGGAGGGTACCGGTGAAGCTTTCTTT
>NA|NA|TRBV5-1|15|TRBJ1-3
CASSSTGDFGNTIYF
TGCGCCAGCAGTTCGACAGGAGACTTCGGAAACACCATATATTTT
>NA|NA|TRBV7-9|13|TRBJ2-1
CASSLAPTDRRFF
TGTGCCAGCAGCTTAGCACCGACAGATCGCAGGTTCTTC
>TRBD2|NA|TRBV4-3|19|TRBJ2-3
CASSQGTGLAGGSTDTQYF
TGCGCCAGCAGCCAAGGAACGGGACTAGCGGGGGGGTCTACAGATACGCAGTATTTT
>NA|few|TRBV27|14|TRBJ1-1
CASSFQGYSTEAFF
TGTGCCAGCAGTTTCCAGGGGTATAGTACTGAAGCTTTCTTT
>NA|few|TRBV29-1|12|TRBJ2-7
CSVGEGRNEQYF
TGCAGCGTTGGAGAGGGGCGGAACGAGCAGTACTTC
>NA|many|TRBV7-3|13|TRBJ2-5
CASSLDSSETQYF
TGTGCCAGCAGTTTGGACTCCTCAGAGACCCAGTACTTC
>NA|NA|TRBV6-1|13|TRBJ1-5
CASSESPSQPQHF
TGTGCCAGCAGTGAAAGCCCCTCTCAGCCCCAGCATTTT
>NA|NA|TRBV10-3|13|TRBJ2-3
CAISEPSEGMQYF
TGTGCCATCAGTGAACCATCGGAGGGTATGCAGTATTTT
>TRBD1|many|TRBV10-3|19|TRBJ2-3
CAISVEATGATSDTDTQYF
TGTGCCATCAGTGTGGAAGCGACAGGGGCCACATCCGACACAGATACGCAGTATTTT
>TRBD1|NA|TRBV27|13|TRBJ1-1
CASSFGRDSEAFF
TGTGCCAGCAGTTTTGGCCGGGACAGTGAAGCTTTCTTT
>NA|NA|TRBV5-4|13|TRBJ2-3
CASSLEGTDTQYF
TGTGCCAGCAGCTTGGAGGGGACAGATACGCAGTATTTT
>NA|few|TRBV19|15|TRBJ1-5
CASSIFGGLDEPQHF
TGTGCCAGTAGTATATTTGGAGGGCTGGATGAGCCCCAGCATTTT
>NA|few|TRBV15|14|TRBJ1-1
CATSVYGGNTEAFF
TGTGCCACCAGCGTCTACGGGGGGAACACTGAAGCTTTCTTT
>TRBD1|few|TRBV4-2|16|TRBJ2-2
CASSPTGQGVTGELFF
TGTGCCAGCAGCCCGACGGGACAGGGGGTGACCGGGGAGCTGTTTTTT
>TRBD2|few|TRBV10-1|18|TRBJ2-3
CASSEQSASGGRTDTQYF
TGCGCCAGCAGTGAGCAGTCCGCTAGCGGGGGCCGCACAGATACGCAGTATTTT
>NA|NA|TRBV7-2|12|TRBJ2-1
CASSPSYNEQFF
TGTGCCAGCAGCCCTAGTTACAATGAGCAGTTCTTC
>NA|NA|TRBV19|18|TRBJ1-5
CASSTLLSGVSGNQPQHF
TGTGCCAGTAGTACCCTCTTGAGCGGAGTGTCTGGCAATCAGCCCCAGCATTTT